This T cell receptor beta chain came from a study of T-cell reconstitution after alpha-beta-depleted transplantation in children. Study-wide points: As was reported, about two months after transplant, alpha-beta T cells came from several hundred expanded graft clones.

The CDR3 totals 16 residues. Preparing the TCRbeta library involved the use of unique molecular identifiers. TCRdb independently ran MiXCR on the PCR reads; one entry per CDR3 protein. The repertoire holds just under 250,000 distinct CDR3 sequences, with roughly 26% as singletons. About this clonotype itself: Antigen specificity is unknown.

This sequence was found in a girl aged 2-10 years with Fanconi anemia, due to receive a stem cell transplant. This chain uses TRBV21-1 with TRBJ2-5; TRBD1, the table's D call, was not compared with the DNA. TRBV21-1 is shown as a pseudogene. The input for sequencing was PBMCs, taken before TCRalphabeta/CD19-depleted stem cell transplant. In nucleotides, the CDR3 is TGTGCCAGCAGCAAAGTACGGCCAACGGGACAACCGACCCAGTACTTC. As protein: CASSKVRPTGQPTQYF.